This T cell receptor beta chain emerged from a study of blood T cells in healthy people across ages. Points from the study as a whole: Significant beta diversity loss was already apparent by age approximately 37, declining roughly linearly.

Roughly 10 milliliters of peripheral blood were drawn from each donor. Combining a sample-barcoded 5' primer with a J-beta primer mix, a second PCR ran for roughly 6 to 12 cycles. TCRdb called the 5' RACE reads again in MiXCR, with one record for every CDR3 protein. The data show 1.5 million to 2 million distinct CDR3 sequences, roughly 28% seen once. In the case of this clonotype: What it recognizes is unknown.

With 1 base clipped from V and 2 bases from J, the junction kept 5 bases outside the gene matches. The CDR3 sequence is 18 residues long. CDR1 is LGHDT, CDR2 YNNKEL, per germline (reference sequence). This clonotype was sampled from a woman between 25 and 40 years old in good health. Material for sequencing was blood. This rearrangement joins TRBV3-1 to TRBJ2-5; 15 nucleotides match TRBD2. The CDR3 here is CASSQGLGLAGGQETQYF. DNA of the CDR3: TGTGCCAGCAGCCAAGGGTTAGGACTAGCGGGAGGGCAAGAGACCCAGTACTTC.